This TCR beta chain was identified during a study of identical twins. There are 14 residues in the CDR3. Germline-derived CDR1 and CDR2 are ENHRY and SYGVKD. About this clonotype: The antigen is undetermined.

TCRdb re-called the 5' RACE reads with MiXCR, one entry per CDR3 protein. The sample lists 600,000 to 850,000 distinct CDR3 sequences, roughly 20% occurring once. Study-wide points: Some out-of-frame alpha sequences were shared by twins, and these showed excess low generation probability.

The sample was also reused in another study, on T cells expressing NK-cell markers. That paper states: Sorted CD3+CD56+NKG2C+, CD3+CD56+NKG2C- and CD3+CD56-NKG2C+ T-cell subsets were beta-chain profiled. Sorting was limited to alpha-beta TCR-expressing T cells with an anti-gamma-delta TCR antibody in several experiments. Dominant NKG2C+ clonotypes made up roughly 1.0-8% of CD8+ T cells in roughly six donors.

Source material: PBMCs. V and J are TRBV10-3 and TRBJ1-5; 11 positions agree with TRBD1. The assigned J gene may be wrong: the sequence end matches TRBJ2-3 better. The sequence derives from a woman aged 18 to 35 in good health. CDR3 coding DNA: TGTGCCATCAGCCGGGACAGGGGGAAACAGCCCCAGTATTTT. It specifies CAISRDRGKQPQYF.